This TCR beta chain derives from a study of shared clonotypes between healthy human individuals. The deep-level immunoSEQ assay was used. Genomic DNA (from each subset) was split evenly across several immunoSEQ plates. Sequencing used immunoSEQ multiplex PCR; TCRdb keeps in-frame clones, though not all of them. Here the sample spans around 990,000 clones, around 77% being singletons. Germline values: CDR1 SNHLY, CDR2 FYNNEI. This CDR3 is 15 amino acids long. The ends lost 1 base at V and 5 bases at J; junction bases unmatched: 2. The sequencing input was memory CD4+ T cells from PBMCs. Stated subset: CD45RA-negative fraction. The TCR was taken from a man aged 18 to 35 in good health. Some clones in this sample may be carry-over from other donors' samples. J is TRBJ2-5 and V is TRBV2; 12 bases align to TRBD1. The CDR3 spells CASSEGGQGAETQYF. CDR3 bases: TGTGCCAGCAGTGAAGGGGGACAGGGGGCTGAGACCCAGTACTTC.